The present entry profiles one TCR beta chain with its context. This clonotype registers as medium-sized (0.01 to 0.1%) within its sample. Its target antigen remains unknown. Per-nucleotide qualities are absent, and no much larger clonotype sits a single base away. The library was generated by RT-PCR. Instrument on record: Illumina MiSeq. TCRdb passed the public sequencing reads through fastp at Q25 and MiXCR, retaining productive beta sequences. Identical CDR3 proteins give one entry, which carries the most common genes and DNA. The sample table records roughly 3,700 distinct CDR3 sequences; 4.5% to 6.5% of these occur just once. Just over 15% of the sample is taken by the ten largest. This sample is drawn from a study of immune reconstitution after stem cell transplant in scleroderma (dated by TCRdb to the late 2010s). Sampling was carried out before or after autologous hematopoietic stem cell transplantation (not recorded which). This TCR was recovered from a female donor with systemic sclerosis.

The nucleotide sequence reads TGTGCCAGCAGTGAACGGACAGGGGGTGTCTACGAGCAGTACTTC. It specifies CASSERTGGVYEQYF. The chain links TRBV6-1 with TRBJ2-7; the central 10 bases match TRBD1. The CDR1 and CDR2 encoded by the germline V gene are MNHNS and SASEGT. Inclusive of the bounding cysteine and phenylalanine, the CDR3 is 15 residues long. Only the CDR3 region is kept as DNA, spanning 45 bases read in frame from base 1. V is cut back by 2 bases and J by 3 bases, with 4 bases in the junction unmatched.